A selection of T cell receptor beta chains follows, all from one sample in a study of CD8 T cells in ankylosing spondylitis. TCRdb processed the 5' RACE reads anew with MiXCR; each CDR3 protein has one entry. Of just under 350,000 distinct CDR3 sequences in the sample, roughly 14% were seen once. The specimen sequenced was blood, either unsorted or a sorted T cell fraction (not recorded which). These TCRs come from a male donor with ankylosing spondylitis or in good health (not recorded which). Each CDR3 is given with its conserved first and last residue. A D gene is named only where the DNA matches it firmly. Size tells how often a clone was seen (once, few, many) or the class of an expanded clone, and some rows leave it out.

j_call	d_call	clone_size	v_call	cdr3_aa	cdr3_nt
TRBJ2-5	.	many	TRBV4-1	CASSQPSPGETQYF	TGCGCCAGCAGCCAACCCTCGCCCGGGGAGACCCAGTACTTC
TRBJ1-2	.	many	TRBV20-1	CSARAAGGNYGYTF	TGCAGTGCTAGAGCCGCCGGGGGGAACTATGGCTACACCTTC
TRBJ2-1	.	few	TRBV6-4	CASSIRASAAYNEQFF	TGTGCCAGCAGTATCCGGGCTTCCGCAGCGTACAATGAGCAGTTCTTC
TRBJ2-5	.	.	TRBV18	CASSPAGTTVRETQYF	TGTGCCAGCTCACCGGCTGGCACGACGGTTCGGGAGACCCAGTACTTC
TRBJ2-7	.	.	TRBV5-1	CASSLSGLYEQYF	TGCGCCAGCAGCTTATCGGGGTTATACGAGCAGTACTTC
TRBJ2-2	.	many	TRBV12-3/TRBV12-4	CASRLGSNTGELFF	TGTGCCAGCAGGCTAGGATCAAACACCGGGGAGCTGTTTTTT
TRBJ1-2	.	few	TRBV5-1	CASSRPGTLYGGDGYTF	TGCGCCAGCAGCAGACCCGGGACACTCTATGGAGGAGATGGCTACACCTTC
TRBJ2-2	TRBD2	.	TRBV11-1	CASSPSGAGLSNTGELFF	TGTGCCAGCAGCCCCTCGGGAGCGGGACTATCGAACACCGGGGAGCTGTTTTTT
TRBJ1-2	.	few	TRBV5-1	CASSSDPTGGYTF	TGCGCCAGCAGCTCGGACCCCACGGGTGGCTACACCTTC
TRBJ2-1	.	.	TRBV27	CASSPRLYSYNEQFF	TGTGCCAGCTCCCCCCGACTCTACTCCTACAATGAGCAGTTCTTC
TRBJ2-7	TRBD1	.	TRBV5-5	CASSSTGTGGLFEQYF	TGTGCCAGCAGCTCAACCGGGACAGGGGGCCTATTCGAGCAGTACTTC
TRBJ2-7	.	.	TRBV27	CASSPYGGSSYEQYF	TGTGCCAGCAGTCCCTATGGCGGGTCCTCCTACGAGCAGTACTTC
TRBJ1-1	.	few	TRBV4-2	CASSQGLQNRALEAFF	TGTGCCAGCAGCCAAGGTTTGCAGAACAGGGCCCTTGAAGCTTTCTTT
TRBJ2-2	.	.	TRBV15	CATSRVPSGRGSTGELVF	TGTGCCACCAGCAGAGTACCCTCCGGGAGAGGGAGCACCGGGGAGCTGGTTTTT
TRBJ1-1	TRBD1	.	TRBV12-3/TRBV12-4	CASSLYGQGMNTEAFF	TGTGCCAGCAGTTTATATGGACAGGGAATGAACACTGAAGCTTTCTTT
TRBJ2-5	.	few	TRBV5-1	CASSLGTIGETQYF	TGCGCCAGCAGCTTGGGGACTATAGGAGAGACCCAGTACTTC
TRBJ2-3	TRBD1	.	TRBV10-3	CAITRGGPSTDTQYF	TGTGCCATCACGCGAGGGGGCCCAAGCACAGATACGCAGTATTTT
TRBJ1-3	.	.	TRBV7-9	CASSATGSGNTIYF	TGTGCCAGCAGCGCGACAGGCTCTGGAAACACCATATATTTT
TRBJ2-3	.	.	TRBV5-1	CASREGAATDTQYF	TGCGCCAGCAGGGAGGGGGCTGCGACAGATACGCAGTATTTT
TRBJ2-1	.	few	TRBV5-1	CASSLEGAEGREQFF	TGCGCCAGCAGCTTGGAGGGCGCAGAGGGTCGGGAGCAGTTCTTC
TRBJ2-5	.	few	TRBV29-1	CSVLGARMQETQYF	TGCAGCGTTCTCGGGGCCAGGATGCAAGAGACCCAGTACTTC
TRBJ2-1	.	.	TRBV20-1	CSARDAGSNEQFF	TGCAGTGCTAGGGATGCGGGTTCGAATGAGCAGTTCTTC
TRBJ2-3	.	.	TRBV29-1	CSVAGRGDTQYF	TGCAGCGTTGCCGGGAGAGGGGATACGCAGTATTTT
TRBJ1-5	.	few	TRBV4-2	CASSQDYRGPGQPQHF	TGTGCCAGCAGCCAAGACTATCGGGGGCCAGGGCAGCCCCAGCATTTT
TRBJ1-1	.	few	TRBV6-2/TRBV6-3	CASSYGREAFF	TGTGCCAGCAGTTACGGCCGGGAAGCTTTCTTT
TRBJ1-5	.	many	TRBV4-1	CASSLGGANQPQHF	TGCGCCAGCAGCCTGGGGGGGGCCAATCAGCCCCAGCATTTT
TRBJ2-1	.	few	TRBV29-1	CSVVTRDEQFF	TGCAGCGTTGTTACCCGGGATGAGCAGTTCTTC
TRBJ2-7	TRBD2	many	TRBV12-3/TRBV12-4	CASSLVQRDLGEQYF	TGTGCCAGCAGTTTAGTCCAGCGGGATCTCGGAGAGCAGTACTTC
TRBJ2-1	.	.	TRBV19	CASRGTPMNGAIGQFF	TGTGCCAGTAGAGGTACACCAATGAACGGGGCTATCGGGCAGTTCTTC
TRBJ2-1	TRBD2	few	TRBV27	CASSRGGHEQFF	TGTGCCAGCAGCCGGGGGGGCCATGAGCAGTTCTTC
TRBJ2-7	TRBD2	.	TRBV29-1	CSVELGAGVREQYF	TGCAGCGTTGAATTAGGAGCGGGGGTGCGGGAGCAGTACTTC
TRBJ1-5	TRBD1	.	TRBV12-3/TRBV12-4	CASSLEQGYQPQHF	TGTGCCAGCAGTTTAGAACAGGGGTATCAGCCCCAGCATTTT
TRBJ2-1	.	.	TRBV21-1	CASSKAPAYNEQFF	TGTGCCAGCAGCAAAGCGCCAGCCTACAATGAGCAGTTCTTC
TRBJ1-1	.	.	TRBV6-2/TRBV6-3	CASSDPVYTEAFF	TGTGCCAGCAGTGACCCCGTATACACTGAAGCTTTCTTT
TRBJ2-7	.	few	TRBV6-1	CASGHHPTGYNYEQYF	TGTGCCAGCGGACACCACCCCACGGGATATAACTACGAGCAGTACTTC
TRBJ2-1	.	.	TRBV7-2	CASSQEVALRNEQFF	TGTGCCAGCAGCCAGGAGGTAGCGCTCAGGAATGAGCAGTTCTTC
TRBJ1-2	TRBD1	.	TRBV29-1	CSVGDQGANTF	TGCAGCGTTGGAGATCAGGGGGCGAACACCTTC
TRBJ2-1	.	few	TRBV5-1	CASSTQTGGGDEQFF	TGCGCCAGCAGCACTCAAACAGGGGGAGGGGATGAGCAGTTCTTC
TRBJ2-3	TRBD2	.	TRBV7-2	CASSYLAGERTGQYF	TGTGCCAGCAGCTACCTAGCGGGGGAGCGCACTGGTCAGTATTTT
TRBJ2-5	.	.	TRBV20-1	CSLKAAWQGSWETQYF	TGCAGTCTCAAAGCCGCGTGGCAGGGGAGTTGGGAGACCCAGTACTTC
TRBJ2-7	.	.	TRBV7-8	CASSEPGHPLSEQYF	TGTGCCAGCAGCGAACCGGGACACCCCCTCAGCGAGCAGTACTTC
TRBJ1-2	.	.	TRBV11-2	CASTQGNGYTF	TGTGCCAGCACCCAAGGGAATGGCTACACCTTC
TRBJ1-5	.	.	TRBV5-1	CASSLDGGSGQPQHF	TGCGCCAGCAGCTTGGATGGGGGCTCGGGTCAGCCCCAGCATTTT
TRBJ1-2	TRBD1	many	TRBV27	CASSWTGGDYGYTF	TGTGCCAGCAGTTGGACAGGGGGCGACTATGGCTACACCTTC
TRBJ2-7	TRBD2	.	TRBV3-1	CASSQGKLAGGHEQYF	TGTGCCAGCAGCCAAGGAAAACTAGCGGGAGGGCACGAGCAGTACTTC
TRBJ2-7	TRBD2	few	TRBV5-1	CASSVSTSGSSYEQYF	TGCGCCAGCAGCGTATCGACTAGCGGGAGTTCCTACGAGCAGTACTTC
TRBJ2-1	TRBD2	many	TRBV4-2	CASSQENRVAGGLYNEQFF	TGTGCCAGCAGCCAAGAGAATCGTGTGGCGGGAGGCCTTTACAATGAGCAGTTCTTC
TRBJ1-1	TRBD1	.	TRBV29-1	CSVQQGIDTEAFF	TGCAGCGTTCAACAGGGGATTGACACTGAAGCTTTCTTT
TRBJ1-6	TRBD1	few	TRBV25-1	CASKGANDSPLHF	TGTGCCAGCAAGGGGGCGAACGATTCACCCCTCCACTTT
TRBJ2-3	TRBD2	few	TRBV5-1	CASSFIPGGTTDTQYF	TGCGCCAGCAGCTTTATCCCGGGGGGGACCACAGATACGCAGTATTTT
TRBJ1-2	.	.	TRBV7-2	CASSLEAGLIYGYTF	TGTGCCAGCAGCTTAGAGGCAGGGCTGATCTATGGCTACACCTTC
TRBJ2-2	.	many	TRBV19	CASSSSGPIRELFF	TGTGCCAGTAGTAGCTCAGGTCCTATCCGGGAGCTGTTTTTT